This TCR beta chain appears in the sequencing data of a study of spatial heterogeneity in lung cancer. Study at large: The donor population consisted of some 70 patients with untreated, early-stage non-small cell lung cancer.

TCRdb ran MiXCR on the 5' RACE reads and lists one entry per CDR3 protein. The table includes more than 75,000 distinct CDR3 sequences, roughly a fifth detected once. Time point noted: blood at routine non-recurrence follow-up after resection. Sequencing of whole RNA from tumor, nontumor lung or frozen PBMC involved no sorting. CDR3 length equals 14 residues. V lost 5 bases, J lost 3 bases, and 8 bases lay in between. This clonotype was obtained from a male donor with early-stage non-small cell lung cancer. The rearrangement links TRBV12-3 or TRBV12-4 to TRBJ2-6; D is unclear. Here the sequenced sample was PBMCs, taken at follow-up. CDR3 nucleotide sequence: TGTGCCAGCAGTGTTCTGGGTGGGGCCAACGTCCTGACTTTC. This sequence encodes CASSVLGGANVLTF.